A selection of T cell receptor beta chains follows, all from one sample in a study of T cell responses to AZD1222 COVID-19 vaccine. Clones were sequenced by immunoSEQ multiplex PCR, and TCRdb holds only the in-frame ones, with some missing. The profile shows tens of thousands of clones, around nine tenths of them singletons. The material was peripheral blood, obtained on day 0 of MenACWY control vaccination. Receptor source: an adult in good health. Each CDR3 is given with its conserved first and last residue. For some rows the clone size is stated as once, few or many, or as a class when expanded; others skip it.

j_call clone_size v_call cdr3_aa
TRBJ2-1 once TRBV18 CASSLTSGSSYNEQFF
TRBJ1-4 - TRBV19 CASSPQGTPGEKLFF
TRBJ2-7 - TRBV6-5 CASSYKRGRIHEQYF
TRBJ1-4 - TRBV4-3 CASSRDRVDEKLFF
TRBJ1-6 - TRBV4-3 CASSLDREASPLHF
TRBJ2-7 - TRBV5-5 CASSSGIGAGSYEQYF
TRBJ2-1 - TRBV3-1/TRBV3-2 CASSQLGGGGAYNEQFF
TRBJ2-2 - TRBV10-3 CAISDGAGGSTGELFF
TRBJ2-7 once TRBV3-1/TRBV3-2 CASSQEGVYEQYF
TRBJ1-3 - TRBV6-1 CASSETDTSGNTIYF
TRBJ1-1 few TRBV10-2 CASSEWGTAEAFF
TRBJ1-3 - TRBV4-3 CASSQDISSGNTIYF
TRBJ1-2 - TRBV5-6 CASSLDDSSPFGYTF
TRBJ2-5 - TRBV11-2 CASSLDWRESRETQYF
TRBJ1-6 - TRBV5-4 CASSLNRDSPLHF
TRBJ2-7 - TRBV19 CASSRSPSGESYEQYF
TRBJ1-6 - TRBV30 CAWSPPVGWNSPLHF
TRBJ2-7 - TRBV2 CASSSDRGPYEQYF
TRBJ2-5 - TRBV7-3 CASSLMGVGGRGETQYF
TRBJ1-2 few TRBV30 CAWRGVKIPNYGYTF
TRBJ2-3 - TRBV28 CASSLGAGADTQYF
TRBJ1-5 few TRBV6-5 CASSEGPYQPQHF
TRBJ1-5 once TRBV27 CASSFSGLAQPQHF
TRBJ1-5 - TRBV7-6 CASSPRGRGEQPQHF
TRBJ1-2 - TRBV30 CAWSRGQGKSGYTF
TRBJ2-7 once TRBV19 CASSFGTYEQYF
TRBJ1-1 medium-sized TRBV19 CASCPGIQMNTEAFF
TRBJ1-2 - TRBV24-1 CATSVESNYGYTF
TRBJ1-1 - TRBV19 CASRWGNTEAFF
TRBJ2-7 - TRBV11-2 CASSTKTGVNYEQYF
TRBJ1-5 - TRBV11-2 CASSSSGGQPQHF
TRBJ2-3 - TRBV28 CASSLDWAPDTQYF
TRBJ2-2 - TRBV19 CASSSGGRAGNTGELFF
TRBJ1-2 - TRBV30 CAWSWGGRDGYTF
TRBJ1-1 - TRBV5-4 CASSLDYMNTEAFF